The following is a T cell receptor (beta chain) sequence with its context. This record belongs to a study of blood T cell repertoires in COVID-19. As for the study in general: From the United States, Italy and Spain came samples of acute and convalescent COVID-19.

Sequencing was performed with immunoSEQ multiplex PCR; in TCRdb, only in-frame clones are kept and a portion is missing. Of 250,000 to 350,000 clones listed, about 88% are singletons. Germline assignment: CDR1 LNHDA and CDR2 SQIVND (reference sequence). V lost 5 bases, J lost 0 bases, and 11 bases lay in between. CDR3 length equals 14 residues. The rearrangement joins TRBV19 to TRBJ2-7, with D unresolved. This TCR was recovered from a human donor with COVID-19, enrolled during active disease. The donor label of this sample is uncertain. Sample: peripheral blood. The CDR3 loop reads CASSYRLSSYEQYF. For the CDR3, the DNA is TGTGCCAGTAGTTACCGTCTGAGCTCCTACGAGCAGTACTTC.